The sequence of this T cell receptor beta chain was determined in a study of blood T cell repertoires in COVID-19. The overall study: Specimens from acute and convalescent COVID-19 originated in the United States, Italy and Spain. PBMCs, B-cell-depleted T cells, or T cells provided the cDNA or gDNA that made up the material.

The table came from immunoSEQ multiplex PCR; TCRdb's copy has only in-frame clones and leaves some out. The table lists about 60,000 clones, around 90% of them singletons. CDR1 is MDHEN, CDR2 SYDVKM, per germline. The V and J ends lost 4 bases and 3 bases respectively, with 10 bases between them. This CDR3 comprises 14 residues. This rearrangement joins TRBV28 to TRBJ1-3; no reliable D call. This TCR derives from a man aged 55 to 70 with acute or convalescent COVID-19. The specimen was peripheral blood. For the CDR3, the DNA is TGTGCCAGCAGTTCCCCCCCACTTGGAAACACCATATATTTT. It is translated as CASSSPPLGNTIYF.